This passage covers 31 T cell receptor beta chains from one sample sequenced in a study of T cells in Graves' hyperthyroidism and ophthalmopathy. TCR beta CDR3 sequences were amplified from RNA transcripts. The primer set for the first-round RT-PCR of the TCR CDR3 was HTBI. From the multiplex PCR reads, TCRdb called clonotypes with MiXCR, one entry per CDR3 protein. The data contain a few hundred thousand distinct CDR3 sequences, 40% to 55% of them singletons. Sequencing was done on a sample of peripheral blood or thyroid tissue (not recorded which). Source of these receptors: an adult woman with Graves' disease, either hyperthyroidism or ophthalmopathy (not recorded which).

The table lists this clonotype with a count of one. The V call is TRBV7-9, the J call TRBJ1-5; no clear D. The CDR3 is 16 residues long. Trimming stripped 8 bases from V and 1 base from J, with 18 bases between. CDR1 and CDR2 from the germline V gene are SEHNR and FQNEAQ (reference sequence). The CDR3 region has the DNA TGTGCCAGCGCGAGTTCGCTAGGGTTGAGCAATCAGCCCCAGCATTTT. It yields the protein CASASSLGLSNQPQHF.

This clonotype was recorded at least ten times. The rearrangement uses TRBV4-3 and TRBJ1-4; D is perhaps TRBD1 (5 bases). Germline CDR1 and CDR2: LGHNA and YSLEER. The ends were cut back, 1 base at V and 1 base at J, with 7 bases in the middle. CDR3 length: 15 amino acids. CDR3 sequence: CASSQGGRTNEKLFF. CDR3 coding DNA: TGCGCCAGCAGCCAAGGGGGGAGAACTAATGAAAAACTGTTTTTT.

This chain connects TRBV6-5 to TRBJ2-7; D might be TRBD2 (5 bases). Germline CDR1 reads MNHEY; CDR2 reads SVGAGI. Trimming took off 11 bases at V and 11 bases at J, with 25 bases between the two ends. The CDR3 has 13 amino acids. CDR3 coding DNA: TGTGCCCGCACGGACGGACGGGAACCACAAGAGTACTTC. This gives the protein CARTDGREPQEYF.

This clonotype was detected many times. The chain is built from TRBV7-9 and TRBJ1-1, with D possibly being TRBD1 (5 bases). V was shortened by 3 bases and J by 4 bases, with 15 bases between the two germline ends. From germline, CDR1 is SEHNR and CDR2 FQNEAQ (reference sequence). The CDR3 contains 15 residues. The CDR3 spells CASSFYQGSTTEAFF. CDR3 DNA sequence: TGTGCCAGCAGCTTTTATCAGGGATCAACCACTGAAGCTTTCTTT.

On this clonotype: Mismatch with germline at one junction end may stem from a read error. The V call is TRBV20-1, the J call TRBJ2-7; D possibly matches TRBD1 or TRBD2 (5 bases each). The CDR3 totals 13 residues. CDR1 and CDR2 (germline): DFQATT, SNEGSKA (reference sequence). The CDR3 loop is CSASPGPGNDQYF. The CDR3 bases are TGCAGTGCTAGCCCGGGACCGGGAAACGATCAGTACTTC.

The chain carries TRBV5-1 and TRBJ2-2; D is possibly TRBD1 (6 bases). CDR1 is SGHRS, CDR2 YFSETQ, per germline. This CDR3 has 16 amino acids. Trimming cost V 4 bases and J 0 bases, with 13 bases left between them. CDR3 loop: CASSATGTPNTGELFF. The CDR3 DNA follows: TGCGCCAGCAGCGCAACCGGGACACCGAACACCGGGGAGCTGTTTTTT.

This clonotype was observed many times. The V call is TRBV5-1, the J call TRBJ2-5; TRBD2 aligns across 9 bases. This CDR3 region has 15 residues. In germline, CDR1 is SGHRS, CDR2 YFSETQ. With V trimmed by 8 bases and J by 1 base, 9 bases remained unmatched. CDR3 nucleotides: TGCGCCAGTAAGCTAGCGGGAACAACCCAAGAGACCCAGTACTTC. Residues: CASKLAGTTQETQYF. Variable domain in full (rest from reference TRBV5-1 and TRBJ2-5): KAGVTQTPRYLIKTRGQQVTLSCSPISGHRSVSWYQQTPGQGLQFLFEYFSETQRNKGNFPGRFSGRQFSNSRSEMNVSTLELGDSALYLCASKLAGTTQETQYFGPGTRLLVL.

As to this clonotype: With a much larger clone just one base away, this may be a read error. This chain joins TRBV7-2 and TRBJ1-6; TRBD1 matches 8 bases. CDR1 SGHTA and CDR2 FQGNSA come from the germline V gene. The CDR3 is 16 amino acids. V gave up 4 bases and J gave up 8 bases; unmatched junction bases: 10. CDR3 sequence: CASSSRPDRGHSPLHF. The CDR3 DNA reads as TGTGCCAGCAGCTCCCGCCCCGACAGGGGACATTCACCCCTCCACTTT.

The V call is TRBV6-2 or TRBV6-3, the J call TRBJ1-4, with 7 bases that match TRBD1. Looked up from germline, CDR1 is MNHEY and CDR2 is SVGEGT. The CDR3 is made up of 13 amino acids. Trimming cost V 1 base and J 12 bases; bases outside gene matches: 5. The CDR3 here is CASSYWTGRELFF. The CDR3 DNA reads TGTGCCAGCAGTTACTGGACAGGTCGAGAACTGTTTTTT.

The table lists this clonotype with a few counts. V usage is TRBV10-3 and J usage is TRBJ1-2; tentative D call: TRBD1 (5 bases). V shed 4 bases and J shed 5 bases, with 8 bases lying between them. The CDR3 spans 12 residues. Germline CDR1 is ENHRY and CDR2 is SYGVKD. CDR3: CAISGSGYGYTF. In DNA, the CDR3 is TGTGCCATCAGTGGCTCAGGGTATGGCTACACCTTC.

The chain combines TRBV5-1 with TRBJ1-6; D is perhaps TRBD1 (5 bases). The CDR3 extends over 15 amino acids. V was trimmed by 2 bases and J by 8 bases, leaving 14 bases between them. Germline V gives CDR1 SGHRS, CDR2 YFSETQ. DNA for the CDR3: TGCGCCAGCAGCTTCCAGGGCGGAGAGTATTCACCCCTCCACTTT. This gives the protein CASSFQGGEYSPLHF.

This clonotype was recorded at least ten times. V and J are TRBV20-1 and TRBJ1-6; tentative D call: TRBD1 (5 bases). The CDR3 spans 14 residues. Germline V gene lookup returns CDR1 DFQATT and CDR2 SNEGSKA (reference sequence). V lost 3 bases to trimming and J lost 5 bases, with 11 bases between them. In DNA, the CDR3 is TGCAGTGCTAGCAGCACAGGAGATAATTCACCCCTCCACTTT. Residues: CSASSTGDNSPLHF.

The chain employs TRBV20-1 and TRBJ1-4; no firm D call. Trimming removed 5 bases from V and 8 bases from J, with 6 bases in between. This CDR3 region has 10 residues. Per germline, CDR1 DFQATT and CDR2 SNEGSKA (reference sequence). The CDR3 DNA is TGCAGTGCTCCCGACGAAAAACTGTTTTTT. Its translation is CSAPDEKLFF.

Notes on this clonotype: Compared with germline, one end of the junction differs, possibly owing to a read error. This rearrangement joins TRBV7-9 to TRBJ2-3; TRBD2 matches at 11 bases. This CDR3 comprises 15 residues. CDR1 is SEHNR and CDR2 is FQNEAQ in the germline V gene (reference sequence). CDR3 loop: CASSHSGRGTDTQYF. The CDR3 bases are TGCGCCAGCAGCCATAGCGGGAGGGGGACAGATACGCAGTATTTT.

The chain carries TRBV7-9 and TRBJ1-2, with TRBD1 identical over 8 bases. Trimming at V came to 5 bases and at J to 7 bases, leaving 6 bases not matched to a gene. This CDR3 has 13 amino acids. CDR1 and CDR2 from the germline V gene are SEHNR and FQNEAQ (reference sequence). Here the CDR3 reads CASSIQGVRGYTF. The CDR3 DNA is TGTGCCAGCAGCATACAGGGGGTGCGTGGCTACACCTTC.

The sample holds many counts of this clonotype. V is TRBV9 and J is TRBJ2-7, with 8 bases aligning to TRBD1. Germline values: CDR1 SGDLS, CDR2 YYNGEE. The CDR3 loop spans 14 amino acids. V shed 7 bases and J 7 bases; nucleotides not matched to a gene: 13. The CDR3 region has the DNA TGTGCCAGCGGCCCAGGGGGGACAGGTGGTGAGCAGTACTTC. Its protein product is CASGPGGTGGEQYF.

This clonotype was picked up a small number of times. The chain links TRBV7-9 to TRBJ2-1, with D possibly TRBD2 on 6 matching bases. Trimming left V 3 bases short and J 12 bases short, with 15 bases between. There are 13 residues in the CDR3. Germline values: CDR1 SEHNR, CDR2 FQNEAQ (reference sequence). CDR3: CASSLSPGLGQFF. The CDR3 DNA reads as TGTGCCAGCAGCTTGTCCCCGGGACTTGGGCAGTTCTTC.

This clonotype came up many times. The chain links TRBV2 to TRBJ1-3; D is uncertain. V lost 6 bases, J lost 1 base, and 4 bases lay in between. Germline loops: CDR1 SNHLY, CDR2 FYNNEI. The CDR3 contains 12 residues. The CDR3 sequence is CASRASGNTIYF. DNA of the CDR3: TGTGCCAGCAGGGCGTCTGGAAACACCATATATTTT.

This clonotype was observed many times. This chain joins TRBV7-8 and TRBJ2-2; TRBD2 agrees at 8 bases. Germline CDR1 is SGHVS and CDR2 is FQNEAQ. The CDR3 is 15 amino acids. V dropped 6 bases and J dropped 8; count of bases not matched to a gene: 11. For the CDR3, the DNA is TGTGCCAGCAGGGAACGGGAGGGCCTGAGGGGGGAGCTGTTTTTT. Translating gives CASREREGLRGELFF.

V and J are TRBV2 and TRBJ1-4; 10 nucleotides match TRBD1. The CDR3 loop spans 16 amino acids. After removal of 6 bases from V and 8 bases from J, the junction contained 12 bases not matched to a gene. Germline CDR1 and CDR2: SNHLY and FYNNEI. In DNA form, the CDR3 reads TGTGCCAGCAGGGACAGGGGGACGAGGCTGGGGGAAAAACTGTTTTTT. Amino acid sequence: CASRDRGTRLGEKLFF.

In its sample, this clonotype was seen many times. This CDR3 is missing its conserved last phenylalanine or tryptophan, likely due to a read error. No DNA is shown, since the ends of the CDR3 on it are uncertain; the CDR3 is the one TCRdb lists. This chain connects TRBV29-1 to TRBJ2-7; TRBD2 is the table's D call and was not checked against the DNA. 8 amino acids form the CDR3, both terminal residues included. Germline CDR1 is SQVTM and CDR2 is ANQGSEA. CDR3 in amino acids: CSVGGLAG.

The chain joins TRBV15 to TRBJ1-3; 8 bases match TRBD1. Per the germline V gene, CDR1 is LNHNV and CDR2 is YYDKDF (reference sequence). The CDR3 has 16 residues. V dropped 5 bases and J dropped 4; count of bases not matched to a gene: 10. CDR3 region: CATSGTGQAGGNTIYF. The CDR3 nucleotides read TGTGCCACCAGCGGTACGGGACAGGCTGGCGGAAACACCATATATTTT.

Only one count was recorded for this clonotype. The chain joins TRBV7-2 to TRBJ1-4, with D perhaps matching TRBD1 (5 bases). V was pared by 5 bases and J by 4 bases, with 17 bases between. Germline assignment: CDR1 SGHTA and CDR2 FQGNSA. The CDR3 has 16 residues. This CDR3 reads CASSPGGNTFNEKLFF. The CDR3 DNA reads TGTGCCAGCAGCCCGGGGGGGAATACATTTAATGAAAAACTGTTTTTT.

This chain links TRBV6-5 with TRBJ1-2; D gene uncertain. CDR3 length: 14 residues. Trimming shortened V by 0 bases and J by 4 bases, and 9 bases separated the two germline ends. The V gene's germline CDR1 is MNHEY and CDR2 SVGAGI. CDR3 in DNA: TGTGCCAGCAGTTACTCACTAAGGAGCTATGGCTACACCTTC. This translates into CASSYSLRSYGYTF.

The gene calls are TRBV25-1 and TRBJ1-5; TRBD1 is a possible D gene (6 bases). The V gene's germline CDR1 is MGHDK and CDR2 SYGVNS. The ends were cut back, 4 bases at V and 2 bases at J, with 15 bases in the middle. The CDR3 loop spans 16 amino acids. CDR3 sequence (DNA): TGTGCCAGCAGTGTGGGGGGGGGCGCGGGCAATCAGCCCCAGCATTTT. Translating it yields CASSVGGGAGNQPQHF.

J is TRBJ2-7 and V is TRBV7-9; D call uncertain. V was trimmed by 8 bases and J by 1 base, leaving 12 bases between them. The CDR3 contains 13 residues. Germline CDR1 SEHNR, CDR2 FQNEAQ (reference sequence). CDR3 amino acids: CASPFRRSYEQYF. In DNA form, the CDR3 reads TGTGCCAGCCCCTTCAGGCGATCCTACGAGCAGTACTTC.

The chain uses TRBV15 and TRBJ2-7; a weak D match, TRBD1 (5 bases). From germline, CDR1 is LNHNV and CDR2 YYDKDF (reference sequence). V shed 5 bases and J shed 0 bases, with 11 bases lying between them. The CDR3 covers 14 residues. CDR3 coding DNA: TGTGCCACCAGCCCCCGCGACAGCTCCTACGAGCAGTACTTC. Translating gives CATSPRDSSYEQYF.

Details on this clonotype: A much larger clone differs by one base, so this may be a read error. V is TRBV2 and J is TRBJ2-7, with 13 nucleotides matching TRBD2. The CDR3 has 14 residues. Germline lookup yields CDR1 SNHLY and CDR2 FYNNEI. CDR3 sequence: CASLRTSGSYGQYF. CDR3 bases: TGTGCCAGCCTCCGGACTAGCGGGAGTTACGGGCAGTACTTC.

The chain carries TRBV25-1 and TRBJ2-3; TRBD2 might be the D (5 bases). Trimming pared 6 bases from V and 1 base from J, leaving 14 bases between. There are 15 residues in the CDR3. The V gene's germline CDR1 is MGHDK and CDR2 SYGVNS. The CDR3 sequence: CASSLRDGGTDTQYF. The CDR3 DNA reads TGTGCCAGCAGCCTGAGAGACGGGGGCACAGATACGCAGTATTTT.

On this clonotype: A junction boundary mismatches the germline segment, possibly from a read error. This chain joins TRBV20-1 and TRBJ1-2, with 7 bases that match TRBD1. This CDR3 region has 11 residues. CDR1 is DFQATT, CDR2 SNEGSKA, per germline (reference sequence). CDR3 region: CSVSGGYVYTF. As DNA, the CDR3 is TGCAGTGTTTCAGGGGGGTATGTCTACACCTTC.

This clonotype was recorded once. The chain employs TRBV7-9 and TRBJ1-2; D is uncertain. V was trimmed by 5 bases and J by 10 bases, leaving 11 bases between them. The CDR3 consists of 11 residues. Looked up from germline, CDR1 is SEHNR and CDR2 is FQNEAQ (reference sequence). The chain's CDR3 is CASSKREAYTF. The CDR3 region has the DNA TGTGCCAGCAGCAAGCGGGAGGCCTACACCTTC.